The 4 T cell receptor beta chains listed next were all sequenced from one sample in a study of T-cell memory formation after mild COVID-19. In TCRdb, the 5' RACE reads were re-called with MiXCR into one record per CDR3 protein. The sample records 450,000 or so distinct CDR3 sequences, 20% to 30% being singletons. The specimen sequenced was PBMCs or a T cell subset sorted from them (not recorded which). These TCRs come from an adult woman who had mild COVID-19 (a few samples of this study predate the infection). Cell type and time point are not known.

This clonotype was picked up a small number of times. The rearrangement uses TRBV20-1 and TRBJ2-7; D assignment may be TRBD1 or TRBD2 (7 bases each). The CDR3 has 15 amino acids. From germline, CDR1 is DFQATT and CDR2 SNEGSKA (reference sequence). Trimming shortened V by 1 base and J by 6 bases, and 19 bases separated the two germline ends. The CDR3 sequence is CSARALQGGLAEQYF. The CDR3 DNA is TGCAGTGCTAGAGCTCTTCAGGGGGGGCTAGCCGAGCAGTACTTC.

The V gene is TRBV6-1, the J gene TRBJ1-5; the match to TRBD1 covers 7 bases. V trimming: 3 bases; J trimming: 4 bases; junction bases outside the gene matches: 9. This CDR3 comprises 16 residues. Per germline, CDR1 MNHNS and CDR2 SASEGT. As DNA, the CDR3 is TGTGCCAGCAGTGAGAATTCACAGGGGCGAAATCAGCCCCAGCATTTT. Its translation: CASSENSQGRNQPQHF.

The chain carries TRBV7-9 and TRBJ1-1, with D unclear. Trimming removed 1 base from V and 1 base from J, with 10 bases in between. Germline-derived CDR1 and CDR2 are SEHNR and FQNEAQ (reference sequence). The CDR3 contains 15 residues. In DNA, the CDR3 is TGTGCCAGCAGCTTAGTGGCGCGGCCGAACACTGAAGCTTTCTTT. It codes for CASSLVARPNTEAFF.

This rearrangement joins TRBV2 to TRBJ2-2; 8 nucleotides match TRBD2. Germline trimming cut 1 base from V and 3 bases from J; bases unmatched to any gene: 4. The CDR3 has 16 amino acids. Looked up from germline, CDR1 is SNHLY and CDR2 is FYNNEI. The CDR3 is CASSEEGREDTGELFF. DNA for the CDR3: TGTGCCAGCAGTGAAGAGGGGCGGGAGGACACCGGGGAGCTGTTTTTT.